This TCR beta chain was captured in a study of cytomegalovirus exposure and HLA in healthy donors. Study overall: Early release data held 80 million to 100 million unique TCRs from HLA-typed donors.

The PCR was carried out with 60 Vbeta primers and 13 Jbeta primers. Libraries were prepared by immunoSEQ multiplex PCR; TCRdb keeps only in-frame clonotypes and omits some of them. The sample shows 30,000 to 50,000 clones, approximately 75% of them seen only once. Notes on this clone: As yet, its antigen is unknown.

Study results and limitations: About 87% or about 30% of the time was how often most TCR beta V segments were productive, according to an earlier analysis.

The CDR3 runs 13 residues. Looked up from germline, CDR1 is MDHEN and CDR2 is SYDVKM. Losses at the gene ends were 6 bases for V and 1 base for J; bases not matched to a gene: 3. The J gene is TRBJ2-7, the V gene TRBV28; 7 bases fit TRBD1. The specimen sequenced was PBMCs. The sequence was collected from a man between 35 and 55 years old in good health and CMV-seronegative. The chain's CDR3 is CASSPGQSYEQYF. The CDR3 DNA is TGTGCCAGCAGCCCGGGACAGTCCTACGAGCAGTACTTC.